This TCR beta chain stems from a study of blood T cell repertoires in COVID-19. Overall study context: Collection of acute and convalescent COVID-19 samples took place in the United States, Italy and Spain.

Looked up from germline, CDR1 is MNHEY and CDR2 is SVGAGI. The V and J ends lost 5 bases and 5 bases respectively, with 12 bases between them. CDR3 length equals 13 residues. As handled by the study authors: Estimation of nucleated cell counts relied on the amplification of reference gene primers. TCRdb keeps only in-frame clones here, not all; method: immunoSEQ multiplex PCR. Clonal size and the V and J genes are those of that table, whereas D and trimming came from the DNA. The top ten hold over 2% of the sample, which has around 140,000 clones, 87% seen once. Sequencing used peripheral blood. The rearrangement uses TRBV6-5 and TRBJ1-1, with D maybe TRBD1 (6 bases). The clonotype originates from a man aged 45-65 years with active COVID-19. The CDR3 region has the DNA TGTGCCAGCAGTAACGAGGGGGGGACTGAAGCTTTCTTT. Translation gives CASSNEGGTEAFF.